The clone carrying this T cell receptor beta chain was detected a few times. Its antigen remains unknown. V was clipped by 0 bases and J by 0 bases, with 7 bases between them. The CDR3 runs to 15 residues. Germline V CDR1 and CDR2: SGHRS, YFSETQ. PCR primers comprised 60 Vbeta and 13 Jbeta primers. Clones were sequenced by immunoSEQ multiplex PCR, and TCRdb holds only the in-frame ones, with some missing. The sample carries about 120,000 clones, less than 10% recorded once. The data originate from a study of cytomegalovirus exposure and HLA in healthy donors. Study observations and caveats: A later analysis linked a missense DCLRE1C variant to TCR beta V- and J-gene trimming.

Input material: PBMCs. This chain joins TRBV5-1 and TRBJ2-1; no firm D call. This receptor was obtained from a woman between 40 and 50 years old in good health and CMV-seropositive. The CDR3, as DNA: TGCGCCAGCAGCTTGGGGTTGAGCTCCTACAATGAGCAGTTCTTC. Its protein is CASSLGLSSYNEQFF.